Shown below are 5 T cell receptor beta chains from a single sample sequenced in a study of siplizumab effects on memory and regulatory T cells (dated by TCRdb to the late 2010s). Library preparation used the immunoSEQ multiplex PCR assay. In its TCRdb copy, this immuneACCESS table keeps in-frame sequences only and misses some clones. Where compared with another copy, unresolved V genes explain less than half of these, and the others have no known cause. Recorded for this sample are approximately 100,000 clones; just under 95% of them occurred a single time. The ten largest clones take up 1% to 1.5% of the sample. Source material: non-Treg CD4+ T cells sorted from blood. The cell subset or site tag for this specimen amounts to: FACS-sorted unstimulated CD4+ non-regulatory T cells. The receptor set was obtained from a human donor in good health.

The chain couples TRBV5-4 to TRBJ2-5; D is uncertain. The germline CDR1 and CDR2 sequences are SGHNT and YYREEE (reference sequence). This CDR3 region has 14 residues. V was pared by 1 base and J by 3 bases, with 10 bases between. The CDR3 region is CASSLLPAEETQYF. The CDR3 nucleotides are TGTGCCAGCAGCTTGCTCCCCGCCGAAGAGACCCAGTACTTC.

The chain combines TRBV14 with TRBJ2-7; D is perhaps TRBD1 or TRBD2 (5 bases each). The CDR3 is 14 amino acids. Trimming shortened V by 2 bases and J by 8 bases, and 16 bases separated the two germline ends. The germline CDR1 and CDR2 sequences are SGHDN and FVKESK. The DNA for the CDR3 is TGTGCCAGCAGCCAAACGGGACCCGTGGGAAAGCAGTACTTC. This encodes CASSQTGPVGKQYF.

CDR3 nucleotide sequence: TGTGCCAGCAGCTTGTCTCTCGACAGGAGAACAAACACCATATATTTT. It yields the protein CASSLSLDRRTNTIYF. V is TRBV5-5 and J is TRBJ1-3; perhaps TRBD1 as D (6 bases). Germline V gives CDR1 SGHKS, CDR2 YYEKEE (reference sequence). The V end lost 1 base, the J end lost 6 bases, and 17 bases lay between the germline ends. The CDR3 totals 16 residues.

The V call is TRBV18, the J call TRBJ1-5; D unresolved. The germline gives CDR1 KGHSH, CDR2 LQKENI. V was clipped by 6 bases and J by 5 bases, with 11 bases between them. The CDR3 covers 13 residues. This CDR3 reads CASSLEGDQPQHF. In DNA, the CDR3 is TGTGCCAGCTCCCTTGAGGGCGATCAGCCCCAGCATTTT.

The chain carries TRBV10-1 and TRBJ2-7; 11 nucleotides match TRBD2. Trimming removed 6 bases from V and 3 bases from J; junction bases left unmatched: 4. Germline-derived CDR1 and CDR2 are WNHNN and SYGVQD (reference sequence). The CDR3 is made up of 14 amino acids. This CDR3 is CASSSGTSGYEQYF. The CDR3 bases are TGCGCCAGCAGCTCCGGGACTAGCGGCTACGAGCAGTACTTC.